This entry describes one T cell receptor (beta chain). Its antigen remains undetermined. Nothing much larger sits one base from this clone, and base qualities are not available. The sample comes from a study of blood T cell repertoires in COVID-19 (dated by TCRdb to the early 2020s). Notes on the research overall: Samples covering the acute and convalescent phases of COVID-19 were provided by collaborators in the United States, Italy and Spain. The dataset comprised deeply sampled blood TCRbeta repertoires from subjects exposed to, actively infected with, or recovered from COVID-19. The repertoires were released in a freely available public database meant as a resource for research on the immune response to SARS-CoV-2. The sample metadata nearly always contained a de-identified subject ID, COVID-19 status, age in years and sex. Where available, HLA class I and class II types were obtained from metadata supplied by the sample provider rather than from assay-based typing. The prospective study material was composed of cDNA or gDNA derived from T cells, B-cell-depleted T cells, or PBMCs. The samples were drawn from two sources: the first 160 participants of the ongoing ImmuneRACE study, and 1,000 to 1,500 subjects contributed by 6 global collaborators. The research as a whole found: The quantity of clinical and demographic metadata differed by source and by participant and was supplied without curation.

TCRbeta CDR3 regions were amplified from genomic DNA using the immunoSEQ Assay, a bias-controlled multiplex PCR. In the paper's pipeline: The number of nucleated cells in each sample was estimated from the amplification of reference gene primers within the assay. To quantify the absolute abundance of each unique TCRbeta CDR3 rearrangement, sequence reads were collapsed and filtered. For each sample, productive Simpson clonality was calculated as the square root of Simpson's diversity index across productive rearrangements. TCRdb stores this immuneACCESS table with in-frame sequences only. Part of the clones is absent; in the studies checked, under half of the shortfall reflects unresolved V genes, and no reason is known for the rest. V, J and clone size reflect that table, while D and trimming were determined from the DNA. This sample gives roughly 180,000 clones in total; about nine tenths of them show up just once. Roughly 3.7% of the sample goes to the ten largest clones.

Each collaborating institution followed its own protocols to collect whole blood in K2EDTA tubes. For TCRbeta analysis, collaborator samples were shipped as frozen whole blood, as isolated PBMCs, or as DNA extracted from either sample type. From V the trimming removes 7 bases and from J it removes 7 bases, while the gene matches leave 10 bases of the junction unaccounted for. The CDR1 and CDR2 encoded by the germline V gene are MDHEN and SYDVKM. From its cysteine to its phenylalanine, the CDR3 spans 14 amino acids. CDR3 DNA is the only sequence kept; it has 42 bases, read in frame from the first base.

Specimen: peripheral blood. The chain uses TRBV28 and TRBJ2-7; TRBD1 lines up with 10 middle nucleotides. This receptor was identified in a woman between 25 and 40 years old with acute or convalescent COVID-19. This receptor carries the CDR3 CASTRDRGGREQYF. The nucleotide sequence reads TGTGCCAGCACAAGGGACAGGGGAGGAAGGGAGCAGTACTTC.